This passage covers 16 T cell receptor beta chains from one sample sequenced in a study of blood T cell repertoires in COVID-19 (dated by TCRdb to the early 2020s). Receptor amplification or capture employed the immunoSEQ multiplex PCR assay. TCRdb carries this immuneACCESS record with in-frame sequences only. Its versions omit some clonotypes, under half of them owing to an unresolved V gene in the studies checked, with the rest unexplained. The sample table shows about 4,900 clones, and about nine tenths are seen once. The ten top clones hold about a fifth of the sample. Input material: peripheral blood. These receptors were collected from a human donor in a cohort sampled during active COVID-19.

CDR3 nucleotide sequence: TGTGCCAGCAGCACAGACAGGGTTATAAACGAGCAGTACTTC. Protein sequence: CASSTDRVINEQYF. V is TRBV7-2 and J is TRBJ2-7; 7 bases map to TRBD1. CDR1 and CDR2 from the germline V gene are SGHTA and FQGNSA. J gave up 5 bases and V 5 bases, and 9 bases lay outside the gene matches. The CDR3 sequence is 14 residues long.

The chain uses TRBV27 and TRBJ1-5; no clear D. The germline CDR1 and CDR2 sequences are MNHEY and SMNVEV (reference sequence). V was shortened by 4 bases and J by 1 base, with 11 bases between the two germline ends. The CDR3 runs 15 residues. The CDR3 DNA reads as TGTGCCAGCAGTTCCCTCAGCGGGAGCAATCAGCCCCAGCATTTT. Translation gives CASSSLSGSNQPQHF.

The gene calls are TRBV6-2 or TRBV6-3 and TRBJ2-3; D is possibly TRBD2 (6 bases). The CDR3 has 16 amino acids. Germline CDR1 is MNHEY and CDR2 is SVGEGT. V shed 6 bases and J shed 5 bases, with 21 bases lying between them. Here the CDR3 DNA reads TGTGCCAGCAGCCCCCGGGGACTCCTGGAGGGAGATACGCAGTATTTT. This translates into CASSPRGLLEGDTQYF.

V is TRBV5-5 and J is TRBJ1-1; tentatively, D is TRBD1 (6 bases). With 5 bases removed from V and 4 bases from J, the gap between germline ends came to 12 bases. The CDR3 is 13 residues long. Germline CDR1 SGHKS, CDR2 YYEKEE (reference sequence). The CDR3 DNA sequence: TGTGCCAGCAGTATCGTAGGGGGCACTGAAGCTTTCTTT. Amino acid sequence: CASSIVGGTEAFF.

This clone turned up a few times. The chain employs TRBV28 and TRBJ1-5; D not certain. The CDR3 runs 15 residues. Trimming cost V 6 bases and J 5 bases, with 17 bases left between them. Germline V gives CDR1 MDHEN, CDR2 SYDVKM. CDR3 residues: CASRYTGGLHQPQHF. The DNA of the CDR3 is TGTGCCAGCAGGTACACGGGAGGGTTGCATCAGCCCCAGCATTTT.

The J gene is TRBJ2-3, the V gene TRBV12-5; 9 positions match TRBD2. The CDR3 contains 15 residues. CDR1 is LGHNT, CDR2 FRNRAP, per germline. The trim removed 7 bases at V and 3 bases at J, leaving 8 bases unmatched. Here the CDR3 DNA reads TGTGCTAGTGCCTGGCGGGGGGGGCCGACAGATACGCAGTATTTT. Translated: CASAWRGGPTDTQYF.

The chain employs TRBV24-1 and TRBJ1-5; 7 nucleotides agree with TRBD1. The germline gives CDR1 KGHDR, CDR2 SFDVKD. The CDR3 extends over 14 amino acids. V lost 4 bases, J lost 7 bases, and 6 bases stayed unmatched. CDR3 in DNA: TGTGCCACCAGTGACCTGACAGGGTTCCAGCCCCAGCATTTT. Its translation: CATSDLTGFQPQHF.

V usage is TRBV11-2 and J usage is TRBJ2-5, with 10 nucleotides matching TRBD2. Trimming took 5 bases from V and 7 from J; bases not matched to a gene: 10. The germline CDR1 and CDR2 sequences are SGHAT and FQNNGV. CDR3 length: 15 amino acids. CDR3 residues: CASSPQRGGSATQYF. The CDR3, as DNA: TGTGCCAGCAGCCCACAGCGGGGGGGCTCGGCGACCCAGTACTTC.

The CDR3 is CATQGTNYGYTF. CDR3 bases: TGTGCCACCCAGGGCACTAACTATGGCTACACCTTC. The V and J genes are TRBV10-3 and TRBJ1-2; perhaps TRBD1 as D (5 bases). V was cut by 10 bases and J by 0 bases, with 9 bases left in between. The CDR3 has 12 residues. The germline V gene has CDR1 ENHRY and CDR2 SYGVKD.

This rearrangement joins TRBV30 to TRBJ1-3; D gene unclear. Trimming took off 3 bases at V and 2 bases at J, with 5 bases between the two ends. This CDR3 has 12 amino acids. CDR1 is GTSNPN and CDR2 is SVGIG in the germline V gene (reference sequence). The chain's CDR3 is CAWSPAGNTIYF. The CDR3, as DNA: TGTGCCTGGAGCCCCGCTGGAAACACCATATATTTT.

V usage is TRBV27 and J usage is TRBJ2-1; the match to TRBD2 covers 11 bases. The junction had 5 bases not matched to a gene; V was cut back by 7 bases and J by 6 bases. The CDR3 runs to 14 residues. Germline CDR1 reads MNHEY; CDR2 reads SMNVEV (reference sequence). CDR3 amino acids: CASNSLAGGNEQFF. Written as DNA, the CDR3 is TGTGCCAGCAACTCCCTAGCGGGAGGCAATGAGCAGTTCTTC.

This chain uses TRBV27 with TRBJ1-2; no definite D call. The germline V gene encodes CDR1 MNHEY and CDR2 SMNVEV (reference sequence). V lost 3 bases and J lost 4, with 9 bases in between. The CDR3 extends over 13 amino acids. Here the CDR3 reads CASSFRESYGYTF. The CDR3 coding sequence is TGTGCCAGCAGTTTTCGGGAGAGCTATGGCTACACCTTC.

In the case of this clone: A junction end diverges from the germline sequence, so it may reflect a read error. This chain joins TRBV9 and TRBJ1-2; D ambiguous. The germline V gene has CDR1 SGDLS and CDR2 YYNGEE. The CDR3 covers 12 residues. As DNA, the CDR3 is TGTGCCAGCAGCGTATCTTCTCAGAAATTGGCCTTC. Amino acid sequence: CASSVSSQKLAF.

This rearrangement joins TRBV30 to TRBJ2-7, with 7 positions matching TRBD1. Losses at the gene ends were 8 bases for V and 0 bases for J; bases not matched to a gene: 19. The V gene's germline CDR1 is GTSNPN and CDR2 SVGIG (reference sequence). There are 17 residues in the CDR3. The CDR3 bases are TGTGCCCGCTCCTCAGGACAGGCCCTTCACAGCTCCTACGAGCAGTACTTC. Protein product: CARSSGQALHSSYEQYF. The entire variable domain, with the rest obtained from reference TRBV30 and TRBJ2-7, is as follows: SQTIHQWPATLVQPVGSPLSLECTVEGTSNPNLYWYRQAAGRGLQLLFYSVGIGQISSEVPQNLSASRPQDRQFILSSKKLLLSDSGFYLCARSSGQALHSSYEQYFGPGTRLTVT.

This clone was recorded only once. The chain links TRBV28 to TRBJ1-2; 7 bases match TRBD1. The CDR3 spans 12 residues. Per germline, CDR1 MDHEN and CDR2 SYDVKM. J lost 8 bases, V lost 5 bases, and 5 bases had no gene match. The CDR3 region has the DNA TGTGCCAGCAGTGCCTCAGGGGGAGGCTACACCTTC. This encodes CASSASGGGYTF.

J is TRBJ2-3 and V is TRBV25-1; unclear D gene. Germline CDR1 is MGHDK and CDR2 is SYGVNS. There are 13 residues in the CDR3. V was cut by 4 bases and J by 1 base, with 6 bases left in between. CDR3 loop: CASSGLRTDTQYF. Here the CDR3 DNA reads TGTGCCAGCAGTGGCCTACGCACAGATACGCAGTATTTT.